This T cell receptor (beta chain) was found in a study of T cells in Graves' hyperthyroidism and ophthalmopathy. This CDR3 comprises 14 residues. Germline V lookup: CDR1 ENHRY, CDR2 SYGVKD. V was trimmed by 3 bases and J by 5 bases, leaving 13 bases between them. The cohort's ophthalmopathy patients, a group with duration under 3 months, had a Clinical Activity Score of at least 3 and a NOSPECS grade of at least 4. Researchers took RNA transcripts and amplified the TCR beta CDR3 regions from them. An initial round of RT-PCR targeting the TCR CDR3 relied on the HTBI primer set. Each CDR3 protein is one row after TCRdb ran MiXCR on the multiplex PCR reads. The sample has over 300,000 distinct CDR3 sequences; roughly 15% are singletons. This clonotype was seen at least ten times.

The sequenced sample consisted of blood. This sequence joins TRBV10-3 and TRBJ1-1, with D possibly TRBD1 on 6 matching bases. The source is a woman in her 40s with Graves' ophthalmopathy. CDR3 protein: CAISDKPQGTEAFF. The CDR3 coding sequence is TGTGCCATCAGTGATAAACCGCAGGGGACTGAAGCTTTCTTT.